This T cell receptor beta chain is from a study of T-cell reconstitution after alpha-beta-depleted transplantation in children. This CDR3 has 16 residues. V was trimmed by 1 base and J by 1 base, leaving 11 bases between them. Study-wide points: By one year post-transplant, T-cell counts and diversity largely arose from T cells that were newly produced. Where alpha-beta T cells came from about two months after transplant was reportedly several hundred expanded graft clones.

This clonotype turned up a few times. Its antigen is still unknown. TCRbeta library construction was performed incorporating unique molecular identifiers. TCRdb redid the calling of the PCR reads with MiXCR, one entry per CDR3 protein. The data contain about 130,000 distinct CDR3 sequences, about 9.5% of them singletons. This receptor was taken from a girl less than two years old who had a stem cell transplant for combined immunodeficiency, so the T cells may come from the graft donor. The sequencing used PBMCs, mostly from graft donor cells, collected 180 days after TCRalphabeta/CD19-depleted stem cell transplant. The chain joins TRBV12-3 or TRBV12-4 to TRBJ2-4; possible D gene TRBD1, 5 bases. The CDR3 nucleotides are TGTGCCAGCAGTTTAGAGGTCACAGGCGCCAAAAACATTCAGTACTTC. Translating gives CASSLEVTGAKNIQYF.